Following are 6 T cell receptor beta chains from one sample sequenced in a study of shared clonotypes between healthy human individuals. Assay: immunoSEQ multiplex PCR; the TCRdb copy retains only in-frame clones and omits some. The profile shows some 2.3 million clones, approximately 93% of them singletons. The sequencing sample was made of naive CD4+ T cells from PBMCs. The subset denotes: CD45RA+ positively selected. Receptors were obtained from a man younger than 30 in good health. Some clones in this sample may be carry-over from other donors' samples.

The V call is TRBV9, the J call TRBJ2-2; 8 positions agree with TRBD1. The germline CDR1 and CDR2 sequences are SGDLS and YYNGEE. The CDR3 contains 15 residues. The junction had 2 bases not matched to a gene; V was cut back by 4 bases and J by 0 bases. CDR3 nucleotide sequence: TGTGCCAGCAGCCTACAGGGGGCGAACACCGGGGAGCTGTTTTTT. Protein product: CASSLQGANTGELFF. Looking up the rest from reference TRBV9 and TRBJ2-2 gives the full variable domain: DSGVTQTPKHLITATGQRVTLRCSPRSGDLSVYWYQQSLDQGLQFLIQYYNGEERAKGNILERFSAQQFPDLHSELNLSSLELGDSALYFCASSLQGANTGELFFGEGSRLTVL.

The chain combines TRBV5-4 with TRBJ1-2; tentative D call: TRBD1 (6 bases). The V and J ends lost 2 bases and 8 bases respectively, with 22 bases between them. Per the germline V gene, CDR1 is SGHNT and CDR2 is YYREEE (reference sequence). This CDR3 contains 16 residues. In DNA, the CDR3 is TGTGCCAGCAGCTTATACCTAGCGGGGGCGCTGGGAGGCTACACCTTC. Protein product: CASSLYLAGALGGYTF.

This clone has only one observation. This CDR3 is also generated by other DNA sequences in the sample. This sequence joins TRBV18 and TRBJ2-3; unclear D gene. CDR1 is KGHSH and CDR2 is LQKENI in the germline V gene. V was trimmed by 3 bases and J by 2 bases, leaving 6 bases between them. This CDR3 has 13 amino acids. The CDR3 region is CASSPPNTDTQYF. CDR3 in DNA: TGTGCCAGCTCACCTCCCAACACAGATACGCAGTATTTT.

This chain uses TRBV7-3 with TRBJ2-3; the D gene is possibly TRBD1 (5 bases). Germline loops: CDR1 SGHTA, CDR2 FQGTGA. The CDR3 runs to 18 residues. The V end lost 1 base, the J end lost 6 bases, and 23 bases lay between the germline ends. CDR3 DNA sequence: TGTGCCAGCAGCTTAAACCGGGCCGGACACCCTCGACGGGATACGCAGTATTTT. Its protein product is CASSLNRAGHPRRDTQYF.

Details on this clone: Sequence at one end of the junction differs from germline and may be a read error. V is TRBV6-4 and J is TRBJ2-1, with 9 bases fitting TRBD2. The CDR3 has 14 residues. Germline V gene data show CDR1 as MRHNA and CDR2 as SNTAGT. CDR3 protein: CAGSGLAIHNEQFF. DNA for the CDR3: TGTGCCGGCAGCGGACTAGCGATCCACAATGAGCAGTTCTTC.

The chain recombines TRBV18 with TRBJ2-2, with D unresolved. The V gene's germline CDR1 is KGHSH and CDR2 LQKENI. The CDR3 is made up of 14 amino acids. Trimming took 3 bases from V and 5 from J, leaving 10 bases between them. Written as DNA, the CDR3 is TGTGCCAGCTCACCGCCGTTTGGGACCGGGGAGCTGTTTTTT. Its translation: CASSPPFGTGELFF.